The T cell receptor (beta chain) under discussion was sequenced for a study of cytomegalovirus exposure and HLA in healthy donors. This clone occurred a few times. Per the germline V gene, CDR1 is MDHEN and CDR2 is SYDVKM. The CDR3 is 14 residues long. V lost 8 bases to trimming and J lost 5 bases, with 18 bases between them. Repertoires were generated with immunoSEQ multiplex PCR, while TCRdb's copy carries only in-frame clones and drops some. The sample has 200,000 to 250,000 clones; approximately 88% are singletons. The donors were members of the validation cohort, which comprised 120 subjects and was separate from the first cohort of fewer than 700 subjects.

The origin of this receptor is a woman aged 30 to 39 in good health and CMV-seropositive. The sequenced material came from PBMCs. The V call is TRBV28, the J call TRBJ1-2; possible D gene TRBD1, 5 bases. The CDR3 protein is CASAEGTVFYGYTF. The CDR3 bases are TGTGCCAGCGCCGAAGGGACGGTTTTTTATGGCTACACCTTC.